Listed here are 21 T cell receptor beta chains from one sample, sequenced in a study of blood T cells in healthy people across ages (dated by TCRdb to 2015 to 2017). Libraries were made using 5' RACE. For sequencing, an Illumina HiSeq 2500 was employed. A second PCR of roughly 6 to 11 cycles was performed with a sample-barcoded 5' primer and a J-beta primer mix. TCRdb's own reprocessing of the public reads used fastp at Q25 and MiXCR and kept productive beta chains. CDR3 protein sequences are deduplicated, and each keeps its most common genes and DNA. Present in this sample are roughly 930,000 distinct CDR3 sequences, 40% to 60% of which were seen just once. The leading ten clones occupy 13% of the sample. The sequencing sample was made of blood. These TCRs come from a man aged 25 to 40 in good health.

Ten or more counts support this clonotype. The V call is TRBV28, the J call TRBJ1-3; no reliable D call. Germline assignment: CDR1 MDHEN and CDR2 SYDVKM. CDR3 length equals 14 residues. The V end lost 10 bases, the J end lost 1 base, and 14 bases lay between the germline ends. CDR3 in DNA: TGTGCCACACGCGATCATGGGTCTGGAAACACCATATATTTT. Protein sequence: CATRDHGSGNTIYF.

This clonotype was detected only a few times. The chain uses TRBV20-1 and TRBJ2-7, with 10 bases fitting TRBD1. Germline V gives CDR1 DFQATT, CDR2 SNEGSKA (reference sequence). CDR3 length equals 13 residues. J gave up 3 bases and V 5 bases, and 4 bases lay outside the gene matches. The CDR3 sequence is CSARDRGDYEQYF. CDR3 DNA sequence: TGCAGTGCTCGGGACAGGGGTGACTACGAGCAGTACTTC.

This clonotype occurred a few times. V usage is TRBV7-9 and J usage is TRBJ2-1; perhaps TRBD1 as D (5 bases). This CDR3 comprises 14 residues. The germline V gene encodes CDR1 SEHNR and CDR2 FQNEAQ (reference sequence). V lost 7 bases to trimming and J lost 0 bases, with 10 bases between them. The DNA for the CDR3 is TGTGCCAGCACCGTAGACAGCTCCTACAATGAGCAGTTCTTC. Translation gives CASTVDSSYNEQFF.

V and J are TRBV9 and TRBJ1-2; tentatively, D is TRBD1 (6 bases). V lost 3 bases to trimming and J lost 8 bases, with 20 bases between them. Per the germline V gene, CDR1 is SGDLS and CDR2 is YYNGEE. CDR3 length: 15 residues. The DNA for the CDR3 is TGTGCCAGCAGCGCCCCGGGACGGGGGGCTGGCGGCTACACCTTC. This gives the protein CASSAPGRGAGGYTF.

This clonotype was observed a handful of times. This may be a read error: a much more frequent sequence differs by one nucleotide. This chain joins TRBV11-1 and TRBJ2-7, with D maybe TRBD2 (5 bases). The J call may be mistaken, given a closer DNA end match to TRBJ2-5. Germline CDR1 is SGHAT and CDR2 is FQDESV (reference sequence). CDR3 length: 14 amino acids. CDR3 residues: CASSVALSVETQYF. As DNA, the CDR3 is TGTGCCAGCAGCGTAGCGCTGAGCGTGGAGACCCAGTACTTC.

The chain joins TRBV2 to TRBJ2-1; D is unclear. Germline CDR1 SNHLY, CDR2 FYNNEI. Trimming stripped 5 bases from V and 9 bases from J, with 14 bases between. The CDR3 has 13 amino acids. The CDR3 region has the DNA TGTGCCAGCAGTCCTGGTGACGGCGCTGAGCAGTTCTTC. It is translated as CASSPGDGAEQFF.

The rearrangement joins TRBV7-9 to TRBJ2-2; D remains unclear. Trimming removed 5 bases from V and 6 bases from J, with 13 bases in between. The CDR3 length is 14 residues. In germline, CDR1 is SEHNR, CDR2 FQNEAQ (reference sequence). CDR3 region: CASSIASGSGELFF. The CDR3, as DNA: TGTGCCAGCAGCATTGCATCGGGTTCCGGGGAGCTGTTTTTT.

This clonotype was detected only a few times. This chain connects TRBV7-2 to TRBJ2-4; weak D call: TRBD1 (6 bases). Germline assignment: CDR1 SGHTA and CDR2 FQGNSA. V dropped 6 bases and J dropped 5 bases, with 11 bases sitting between them. This CDR3 has 13 amino acids. CDR3 nucleotides: TGTGCCAGCAGTTACAGGGTCCAAAACATTCAGTACTTC. Its translation is CASSYRVQNIQYF.

V usage is TRBV9 and J usage is TRBJ2-3, with 9 bases lining up with TRBD1. This CDR3 is built from 14 residues. V trimming: 4 bases; J trimming: 4 bases; junction bases outside the gene matches: 4. CDR1 is SGDLS and CDR2 is YYNGEE in the germline V gene. As DNA, the CDR3 is TGTGCCAGCAGCTCACGGACAGGGGCAGATACGCAGTATTTT. It codes for CASSSRTGADTQYF.

This clonotype was counted once. A read error may explain this, as a much larger clone is one base away. The gene calls are TRBV5-1 and TRBJ2-5, with a tentative D call TRBD1 (7 bases). Trimming left V 4 bases short and J 11 bases short, with 24 bases between. Germline lookup yields CDR1 SGHRS and CDR2 YFSETQ. CDR3 length: 15 residues. The CDR3 DNA sequence: TGCGCCAGCAGCGGAGGGACAGTTTCCTACAATGAGCAGTACTTC. It translates to CASSGGTVSYNEQYF.

This chain joins TRBV20-1 and TRBJ1-5; the match to TRBD1 covers 7 bases. The CDR3 spans 14 residues. From germline, CDR1 is DFQATT and CDR2 SNEGSKA (reference sequence). Trimming at V came to 6 bases and at J to 6 bases, leaving 11 bases not matched to a gene. The CDR3 DNA is TGCAGTGCGCCTTTAGGGGGCGCGGGTCAGCCCCAGCATTTT. Translated, it gives CSAPLGGAGQPQHF.

The rearrangement joins TRBV20-1 to TRBJ2-7, with D perhaps TRBD1 or TRBD2 (5 bases each). V dropped 6 bases and J dropped 0 bases, with 18 bases sitting between them. The germline gives CDR1 DFQATT, CDR2 SNEGSKA (reference sequence). The CDR3 has 15 residues. The CDR3 sequence: CSAKPGTGSSYEQYF. For the CDR3, the DNA is TGCAGTGCCAAACCCGGGACGGGGAGCTCCTACGAGCAGTACTTC.

Comments on this clonotype: A much bigger clone sits one base away, suggesting this may be a read error. The genes are TRBV24-1 and TRBJ2-5; the D is unclear. Between the trimmed V and J ends, which lost 4 bases and 11 bases, there was a span of 10 bases. Looked up from germline, CDR1 is KGHDR and CDR2 is SFDVKD. The CDR3 spans 11 residues. CDR3 sequence: CATSEVNEQYF. The CDR3 DNA follows: TGTGCCACCAGTGAGGTGAATGAGCAGTACTTC.

This clonotype came up a few times. The rearrangement uses TRBV3-1 and TRBJ2-7, with TRBD1 identical over 8 bases. Germline CDR1 reads LGHDT; CDR2 reads YNNKEL (reference sequence). The CDR3 has 15 residues. The junction had 5 bases not matched to a gene; V was cut back by 4 bases and J by 0 bases. CDR3: CASSRKGTGSYEQYF. CDR3 bases: TGTGCCAGCAGCCGAAAGGGGACAGGCTCCTACGAGCAGTACTTC.

V usage is TRBV18 and J usage is TRBJ2-3; a possible D gene is TRBD1 (6 bases). The germline V and J ends were trimmed by 1 base and 6 bases, with 14 bases remaining between them. The germline V gene encodes CDR1 KGHSH and CDR2 LQKENI. This CDR3 region has 15 residues. The DNA of the CDR3 is TGTGCCAGCTCACCACTAGGGGACACAAGGGATACGCAGTATTTT. Translation: CASSPLGDTRDTQYF.

V gene TRBV6-1 combines with J gene TRBJ2-5; D gene uncertain. The CDR3 spans 13 residues. Germline V gives CDR1 MNHNS, CDR2 SASEGT. V lost 0 bases and J 5 bases, leaving 7 bases between the germline ends. The CDR3 loop reads CASSEALRETQYF. The CDR3 nucleotides read TGTGCCAGCAGTGAAGCGCTACGGGAGACCCAGTACTTC.

This clonotype was observed a few times. The chain has TRBV24-1 and TRBJ1-2; D might be TRBD1 (6 bases). CDR3 length: 15 amino acids. The V end was cut by 4 bases, the J end by 4 bases, with 15 bases between. Germline V gene sequence: CDR1 KGHDR, CDR2 SFDVKD. The CDR3 coding sequence is TGTGCCACCAGTGAGTGGACAGTGACCGGCTATGGCTACACCTTC. It is translated as CATSEWTVTGYGYTF.

The chain recombines TRBV28 with TRBJ1-2; perhaps TRBD1 as D (6 bases). Per germline, CDR1 MDHEN and CDR2 SYDVKM. This CDR3 has 16 amino acids. V dropped 9 bases and J dropped 4 bases, with 24 bases sitting between them. The CDR3: CARSKPGHQISYGYTF. The CDR3 DNA is TGTGCCAGGAGTAAACCGGGACACCAGATTAGCTATGGCTACACCTTC.

The V and J genes are TRBV20-1 and TRBJ1-6; 8 bases match TRBD1. V dropped 1 base and J dropped 4; count of bases not matched to a gene: 15. This CDR3 is 19 amino acids long. CDR1 is DFQATT and CDR2 is SNEGSKA in the germline V gene (reference sequence). The CDR3 is CSARGALEDRDVYNSPLHF. DNA for the CDR3: TGCAGTGCTAGAGGGGCTCTAGAGGACAGGGACGTTTATAATTCACCCCTCCACTTT.

This clonotype appeared a few times. The gene calls are TRBV4-1 and TRBJ2-2; D is ambiguous. This CDR3 is 12 amino acids long. The germline V and J ends were trimmed by 3 bases and 6 bases, with 5 bases remaining between them. CDR1 is MGHRA and CDR2 is YSYEKL in the germline V gene. The CDR3 nucleotides are TGCGCCAGCAGCCAGGGTTCCGGGGAGCTGTTTTTT. Residues: CASSQGSGELFF.

The genes are TRBV4-1 and TRBJ2-4; 7 positions agree with TRBD1. The DNA end lines up better with TRBJ2-7; the J call may be wrong. The CDR3 is 15 residues long. Looked up from germline, CDR1 is MGHRA and CDR2 is YSYEKL. CDR3 in amino acids: CASSQYAGTAYEQYF. CDR3 nucleotides: TGCGCCAGCAGCCAGTATGCCGGGACAGCCTACGAGCAGTACTTC.